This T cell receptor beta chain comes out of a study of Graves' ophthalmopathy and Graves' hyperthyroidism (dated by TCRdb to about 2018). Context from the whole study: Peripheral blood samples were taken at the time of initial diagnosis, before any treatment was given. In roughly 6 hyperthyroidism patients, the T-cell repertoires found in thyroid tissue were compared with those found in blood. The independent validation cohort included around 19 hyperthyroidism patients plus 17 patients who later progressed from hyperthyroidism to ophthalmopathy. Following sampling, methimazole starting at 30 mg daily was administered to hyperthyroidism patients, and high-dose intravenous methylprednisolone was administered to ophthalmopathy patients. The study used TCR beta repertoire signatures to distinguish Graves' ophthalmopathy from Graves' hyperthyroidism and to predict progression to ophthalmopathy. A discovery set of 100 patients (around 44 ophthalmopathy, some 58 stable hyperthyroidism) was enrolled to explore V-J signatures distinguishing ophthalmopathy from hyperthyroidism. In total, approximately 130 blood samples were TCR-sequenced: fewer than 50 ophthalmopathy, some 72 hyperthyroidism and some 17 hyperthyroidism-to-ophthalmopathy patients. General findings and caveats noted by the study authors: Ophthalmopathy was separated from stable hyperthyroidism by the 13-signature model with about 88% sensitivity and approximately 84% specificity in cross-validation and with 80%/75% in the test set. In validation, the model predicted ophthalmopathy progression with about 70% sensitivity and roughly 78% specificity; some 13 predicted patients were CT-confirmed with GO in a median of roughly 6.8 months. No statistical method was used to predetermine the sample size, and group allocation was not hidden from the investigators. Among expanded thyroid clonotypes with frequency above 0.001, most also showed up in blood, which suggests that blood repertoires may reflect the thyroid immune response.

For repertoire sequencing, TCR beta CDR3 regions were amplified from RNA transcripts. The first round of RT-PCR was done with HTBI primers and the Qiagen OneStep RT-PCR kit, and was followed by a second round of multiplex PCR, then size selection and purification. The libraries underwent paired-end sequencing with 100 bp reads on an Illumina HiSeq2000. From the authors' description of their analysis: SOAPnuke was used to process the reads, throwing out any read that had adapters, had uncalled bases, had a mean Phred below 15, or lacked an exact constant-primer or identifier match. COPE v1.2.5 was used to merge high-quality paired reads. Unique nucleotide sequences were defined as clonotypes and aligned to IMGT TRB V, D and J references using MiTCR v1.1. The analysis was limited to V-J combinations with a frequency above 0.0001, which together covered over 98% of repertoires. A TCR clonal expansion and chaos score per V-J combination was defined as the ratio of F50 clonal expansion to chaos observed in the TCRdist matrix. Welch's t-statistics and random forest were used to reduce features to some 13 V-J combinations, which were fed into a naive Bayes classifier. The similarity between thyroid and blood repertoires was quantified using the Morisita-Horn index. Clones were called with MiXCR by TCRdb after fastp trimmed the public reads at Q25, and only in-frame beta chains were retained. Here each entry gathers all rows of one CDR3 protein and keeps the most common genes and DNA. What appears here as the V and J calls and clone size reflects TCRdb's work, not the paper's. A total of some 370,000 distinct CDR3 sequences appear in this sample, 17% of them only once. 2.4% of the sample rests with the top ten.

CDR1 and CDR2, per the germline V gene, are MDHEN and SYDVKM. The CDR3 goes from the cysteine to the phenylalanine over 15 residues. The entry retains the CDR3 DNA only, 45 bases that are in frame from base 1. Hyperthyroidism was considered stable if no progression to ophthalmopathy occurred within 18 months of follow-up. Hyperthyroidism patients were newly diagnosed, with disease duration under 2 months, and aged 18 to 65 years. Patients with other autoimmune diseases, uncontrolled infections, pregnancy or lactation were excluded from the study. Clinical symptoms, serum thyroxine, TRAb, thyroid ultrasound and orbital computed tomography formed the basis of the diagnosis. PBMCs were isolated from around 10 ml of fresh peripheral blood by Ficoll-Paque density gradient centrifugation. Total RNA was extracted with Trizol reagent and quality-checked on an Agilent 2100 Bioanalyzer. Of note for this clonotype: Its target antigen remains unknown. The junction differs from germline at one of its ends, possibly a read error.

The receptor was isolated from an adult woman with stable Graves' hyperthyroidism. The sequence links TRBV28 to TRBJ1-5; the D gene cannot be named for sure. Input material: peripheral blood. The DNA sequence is TGTGCCAGCAGTTTGGCAGGATATAGCAATCATCCCCAGCATTTT. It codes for CASSLAGYSNHPQHF.